This T cell receptor beta chain was profiled in a study of OX40 agonist ivuxolimab in advanced cancers. Study details: Recorded diagnoses for dose-escalation patients were hepatocellular carcinoma, melanoma, renal cell or head and neck cancer. Findings and limits, study-wide: Clonal expansion by week 6 occurred in CD4+ and CD8+ blood T cells (at 0.1 to 3.0 mg/kg).

Autoimmune disease history or systemic immunosuppression led to patients being barred. The study sampled blood at baseline, cycle 4 day 1, and cycle 7 day 1. V lost 3 bases, J lost 0 bases, and 5 bases stayed unmatched. Germline assignment: CDR1 SGHRS and CDR2 YFSETQ. This CDR3 is built from 15 residues. Concerning this clone: Its target is unknown.

Repertoires were generated with immunoSEQ multiplex PCR, while TCRdb's copy carries only in-frame clones and drops some. The sample comprises more than 60,000 clones, more than 85% of which are singletons, and approximately 0.99% rests with the top ten. Specimen: CD4+ or CD8+ T cells sorted from blood, collected in a trial of the OX40 agonist ivuxolimab. The chain couples TRBV5-1 to TRBJ1-1; 7 positions agree with TRBD1. The clonotype comes from an adult with an advanced solid tumor such as melanoma, head and neck, liver or kidney cancer. CDR3 in DNA: TGCGCCAGCAGCTGGGGGGGACAGATGAACACTGAAGCTTTCTTT. It yields the protein CASSWGGQMNTEAFF.